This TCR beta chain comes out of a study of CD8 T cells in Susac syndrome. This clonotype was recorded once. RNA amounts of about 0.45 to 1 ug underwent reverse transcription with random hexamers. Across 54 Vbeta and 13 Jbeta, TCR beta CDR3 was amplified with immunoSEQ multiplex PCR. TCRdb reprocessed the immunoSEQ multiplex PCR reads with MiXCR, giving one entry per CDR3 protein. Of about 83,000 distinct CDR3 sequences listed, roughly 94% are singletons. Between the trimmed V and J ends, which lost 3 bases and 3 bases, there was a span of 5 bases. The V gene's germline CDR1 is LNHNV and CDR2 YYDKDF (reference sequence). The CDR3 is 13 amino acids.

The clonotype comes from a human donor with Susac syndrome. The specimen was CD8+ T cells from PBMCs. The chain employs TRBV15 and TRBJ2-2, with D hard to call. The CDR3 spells CATSSFYTGELFF. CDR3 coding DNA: TGTGCCACCAGCAGCTTCTACACCGGGGAGCTGTTTTTT.